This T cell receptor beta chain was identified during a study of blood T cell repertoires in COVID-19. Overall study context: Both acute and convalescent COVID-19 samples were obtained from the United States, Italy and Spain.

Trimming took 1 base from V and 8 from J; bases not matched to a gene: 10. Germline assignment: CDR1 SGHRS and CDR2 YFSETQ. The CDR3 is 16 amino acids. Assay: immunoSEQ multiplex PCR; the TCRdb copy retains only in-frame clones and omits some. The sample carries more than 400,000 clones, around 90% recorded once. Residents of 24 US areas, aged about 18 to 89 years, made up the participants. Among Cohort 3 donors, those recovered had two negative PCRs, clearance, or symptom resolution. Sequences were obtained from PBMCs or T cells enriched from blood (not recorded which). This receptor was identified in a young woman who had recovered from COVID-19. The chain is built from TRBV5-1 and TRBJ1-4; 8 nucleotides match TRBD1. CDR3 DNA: TGCGCCAGCAGCTTGCGTGATGCAGGGGGCCAGGAAAAACTGTTTTTT. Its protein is CASSLRDAGGQEKLFF.